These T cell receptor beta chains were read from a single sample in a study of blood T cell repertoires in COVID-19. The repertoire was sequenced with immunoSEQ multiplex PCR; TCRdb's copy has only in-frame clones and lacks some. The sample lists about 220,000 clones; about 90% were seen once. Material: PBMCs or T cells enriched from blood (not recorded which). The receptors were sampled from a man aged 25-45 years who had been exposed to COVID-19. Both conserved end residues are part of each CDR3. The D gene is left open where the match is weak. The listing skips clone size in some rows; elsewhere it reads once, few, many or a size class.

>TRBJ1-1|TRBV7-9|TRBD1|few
TGTGCCAGCAGCTCCCGTGAAGGGGGCGTCACTGAAGCTTTCTTT
CASSSREGGVTEAFF
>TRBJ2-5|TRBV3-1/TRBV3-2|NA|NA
TGTGCCAGCAGCCGCCACCGTACGGGGAAGCAAGAGACCCAGTACTTC
CASSRHRTGKQETQYF
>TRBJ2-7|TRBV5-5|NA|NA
TGTGCCAGCAGCTGGCCGATCTTTTGGAGCTCCTACGAGCAGTACTTC
CASSWPIFWSSYEQYF
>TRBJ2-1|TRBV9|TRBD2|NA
TGTGCCAGCAGCGCCCCCGGGCGGGGGGCGGGGAATGAGCAGTTCTTC
CASSAPGRGAGNEQFF
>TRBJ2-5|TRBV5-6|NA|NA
TGTGCCAGCAGCTTGGGACAGACACAAGAGACCCAGTACTTC
CASSLGQTQETQYF
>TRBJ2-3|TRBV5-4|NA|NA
TGTGCCAGCAGCCTCCAGGAGGGTAATACGCAGTATTTT
CASSLQEGNTQYF
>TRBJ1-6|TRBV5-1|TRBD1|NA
TGCGCCAGCAGCTTGGAAGGACAGGGTTATTCACCCCTCCACTTT
CASSLEGQGYSPLHF
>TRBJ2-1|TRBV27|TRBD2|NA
TGTGCCAATGAGGGACTAGCAGGGAATGAGCAGTTCTTC
CANEGLAGNEQFF
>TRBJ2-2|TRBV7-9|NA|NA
TGTGCCAGCAGCTTATCGTCCGGGGAGCTGTTTTTT
CASSLSSGELFF
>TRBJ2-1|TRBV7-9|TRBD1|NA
TGTGCCAGCAGCTTATACTTAACAGGGGGTTTCAATGAGCAGTTCTTC
CASSLYLTGGFNEQFF
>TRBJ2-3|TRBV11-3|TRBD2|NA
TGTGCCAGCAGCTTAGGTTTTAGCGGGGGCACAGATACGCAGTATTTT
CASSLGFSGGTDTQYF
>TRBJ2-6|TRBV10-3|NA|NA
TGTGCCATCACGCCAGGGGTAATTTCTGGGGCCAACGTCCTGACTTTC
CAITPGVISGANVLTF
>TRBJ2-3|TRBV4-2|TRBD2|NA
TGTGCCAGCAGCCAAGGTCGTCGGACTAGCGTTGCAGATACGCAGTATTTT
CASSQGRRTSVADTQYF
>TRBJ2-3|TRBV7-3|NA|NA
TGTGCCAGCAGCTTAGGGCCAACAGATACGCAGTATTTT
CASSLGPTDTQYF
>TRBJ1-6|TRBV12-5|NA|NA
TGTGCTAGTGGTTTGTTCGCGGGAACTTATAATTCACCCCTCCACTTT
CASGLFAGTYNSPLHF
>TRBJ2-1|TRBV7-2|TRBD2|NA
TGTGCCAGCAGCTTACTAGCGGGGGGCCTCGATGAGCAGTTCTTC
CASSLLAGGLDEQFF
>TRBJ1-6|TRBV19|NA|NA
TGTGCCAGTACAGGGGTTATAGGCTCCTATAATTCACCCCTCCACTTT
CASTGVIGSYNSPLHF
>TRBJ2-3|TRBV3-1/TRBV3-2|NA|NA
TGTGCCAGCAGCCAAGATGGGGGCCCACGACCGCAGTATTTT
CASSQDGGPRPQYF
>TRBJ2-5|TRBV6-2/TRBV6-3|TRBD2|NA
TGTGCCAGCAGTTCCCACACCTCCATCGGGACTAGCGTGTTTCAAGAGACCCAGTACTTC
CASSSHTSIGTSVFQETQYF
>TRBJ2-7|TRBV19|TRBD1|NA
TGTGCCAGTAGTACTACAGGGGGCATCGACGAGCAGTACTTC
CASSTTGGIDEQYF
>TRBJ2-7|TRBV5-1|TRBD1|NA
TGCGCCAGCAGCTCCTCCGGGACAGGGGGCTACGAGCAGTACTTC
CASSSSGTGGYEQYF
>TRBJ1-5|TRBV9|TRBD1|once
TGTGCCAGCAGCGTAGGAGGGGCAGGGGGGAGCAATCAGCCCCAGCATTTT
CASSVGGAGGSNQPQHF
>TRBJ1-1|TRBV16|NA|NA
TGTGCCAGCAGCCAATCCCTCACTGAAGCTTTCTTT
CASSQSLTEAFF
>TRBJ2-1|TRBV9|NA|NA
TGTGCCAGCAGCGTAGGTCTAATCGATGAGCAGTTCTTC
CASSVGLIDEQFF
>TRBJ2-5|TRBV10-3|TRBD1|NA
TGTGCCATCAGTGAAACGGGACAGGGGGCTGGAGAGACCCAGTACTTC
CAISETGQGAGETQYF
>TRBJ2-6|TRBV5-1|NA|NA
TGCGCCAGCAGCTTAGATGGCAGGGGATCCCCTGGGGCCAACGTCCTGACTTTC
CASSLDGRGSPGANVLTF
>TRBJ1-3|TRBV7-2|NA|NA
TGTGCCAGCAGCTTACGATCGGGTGGATTCTCTGGAAACACCATATATTTT
CASSLRSGGFSGNTIYF
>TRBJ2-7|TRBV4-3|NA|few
TGCGCCAGCAGCCAAGGAGGTTTTGGCGAGCAGTACTTC
CASSQGGFGEQYF
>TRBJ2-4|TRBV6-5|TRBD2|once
TGTGCCAGCACTTGGACTAGCGGGGGTGCAGACATTCAGTACTTC
CASTWTSGGADIQYF
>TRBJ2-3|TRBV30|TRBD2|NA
TGTGCCTGGAGTGAACTAGCGGGGGCCAGGGATACGCAGTATTTT
CAWSELAGARDTQYF
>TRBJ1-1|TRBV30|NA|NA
TGTGCCTGGAGCCGCGAAGTAGTCGTTTTGAACACTGAAGCTTTCTTT
CAWSREVVVLNTEAFF
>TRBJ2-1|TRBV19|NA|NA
TGTGCCAGTAGCCGGTCGTACAATGAGCAGTTCTTC
CASSRSYNEQFF
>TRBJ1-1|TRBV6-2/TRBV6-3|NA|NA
TGTGCCAGCAGTTCCCGACCCCAGGGGACTGAAGCTTTCTTT
CASSSRPQGTEAFF
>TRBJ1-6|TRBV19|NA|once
TGTGCCAGTACTGGAGGGTTCTATAATTCACCCCTCCACTTT
CASTGGFYNSPLHF
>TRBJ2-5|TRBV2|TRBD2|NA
TGTGCCAGCAGACGACTAGCGGGGGACCAAGAGACCCAGTACTTC
CASRRLAGDQETQYF
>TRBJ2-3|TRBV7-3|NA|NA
TGTGCCAGCAGCTCTGAGCGGAGTACTAGCACAGATACGCAGTATTTT
CASSSERSTSTDTQYF
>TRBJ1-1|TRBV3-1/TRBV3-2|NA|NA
TGTGCCAGCAGCCAATGGACGGGAACAGCTTTCTTT
CASSQWTGTAFF
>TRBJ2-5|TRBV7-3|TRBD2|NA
TGTGCCAGCAGCTCCTCCGGGACTAGCGGGCAAGAGACCCAGTACTTC
CASSSSGTSGQETQYF
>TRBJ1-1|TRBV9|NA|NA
TGTGCCAGCAGCTATGACGGGAGGGAGAACACTGAAGCTTTCTTT
CASSYDGRENTEAFF
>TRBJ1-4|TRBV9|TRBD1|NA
TGTGCCAGCAGCCGACAGGGGGCTCATGAAAAACTGTTTTTT
CASSRQGAHEKLFF
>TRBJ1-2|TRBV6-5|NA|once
TGTGCCAGCAAAACAGGGTCGGGCTATGGCTACACCTTC
CASKTGSGYGYTF
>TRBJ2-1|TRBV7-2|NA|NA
TGTGCCAGCAGCTTAGTAGTTTCCAATGAGCAGTTCTTC
CASSLVVSNEQFF
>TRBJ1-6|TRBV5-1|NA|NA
TGCGCCAGCAGCTTGGAGGGGACACCCTATTCACCCCTCCACTTT
CASSLEGTPYSPLHF